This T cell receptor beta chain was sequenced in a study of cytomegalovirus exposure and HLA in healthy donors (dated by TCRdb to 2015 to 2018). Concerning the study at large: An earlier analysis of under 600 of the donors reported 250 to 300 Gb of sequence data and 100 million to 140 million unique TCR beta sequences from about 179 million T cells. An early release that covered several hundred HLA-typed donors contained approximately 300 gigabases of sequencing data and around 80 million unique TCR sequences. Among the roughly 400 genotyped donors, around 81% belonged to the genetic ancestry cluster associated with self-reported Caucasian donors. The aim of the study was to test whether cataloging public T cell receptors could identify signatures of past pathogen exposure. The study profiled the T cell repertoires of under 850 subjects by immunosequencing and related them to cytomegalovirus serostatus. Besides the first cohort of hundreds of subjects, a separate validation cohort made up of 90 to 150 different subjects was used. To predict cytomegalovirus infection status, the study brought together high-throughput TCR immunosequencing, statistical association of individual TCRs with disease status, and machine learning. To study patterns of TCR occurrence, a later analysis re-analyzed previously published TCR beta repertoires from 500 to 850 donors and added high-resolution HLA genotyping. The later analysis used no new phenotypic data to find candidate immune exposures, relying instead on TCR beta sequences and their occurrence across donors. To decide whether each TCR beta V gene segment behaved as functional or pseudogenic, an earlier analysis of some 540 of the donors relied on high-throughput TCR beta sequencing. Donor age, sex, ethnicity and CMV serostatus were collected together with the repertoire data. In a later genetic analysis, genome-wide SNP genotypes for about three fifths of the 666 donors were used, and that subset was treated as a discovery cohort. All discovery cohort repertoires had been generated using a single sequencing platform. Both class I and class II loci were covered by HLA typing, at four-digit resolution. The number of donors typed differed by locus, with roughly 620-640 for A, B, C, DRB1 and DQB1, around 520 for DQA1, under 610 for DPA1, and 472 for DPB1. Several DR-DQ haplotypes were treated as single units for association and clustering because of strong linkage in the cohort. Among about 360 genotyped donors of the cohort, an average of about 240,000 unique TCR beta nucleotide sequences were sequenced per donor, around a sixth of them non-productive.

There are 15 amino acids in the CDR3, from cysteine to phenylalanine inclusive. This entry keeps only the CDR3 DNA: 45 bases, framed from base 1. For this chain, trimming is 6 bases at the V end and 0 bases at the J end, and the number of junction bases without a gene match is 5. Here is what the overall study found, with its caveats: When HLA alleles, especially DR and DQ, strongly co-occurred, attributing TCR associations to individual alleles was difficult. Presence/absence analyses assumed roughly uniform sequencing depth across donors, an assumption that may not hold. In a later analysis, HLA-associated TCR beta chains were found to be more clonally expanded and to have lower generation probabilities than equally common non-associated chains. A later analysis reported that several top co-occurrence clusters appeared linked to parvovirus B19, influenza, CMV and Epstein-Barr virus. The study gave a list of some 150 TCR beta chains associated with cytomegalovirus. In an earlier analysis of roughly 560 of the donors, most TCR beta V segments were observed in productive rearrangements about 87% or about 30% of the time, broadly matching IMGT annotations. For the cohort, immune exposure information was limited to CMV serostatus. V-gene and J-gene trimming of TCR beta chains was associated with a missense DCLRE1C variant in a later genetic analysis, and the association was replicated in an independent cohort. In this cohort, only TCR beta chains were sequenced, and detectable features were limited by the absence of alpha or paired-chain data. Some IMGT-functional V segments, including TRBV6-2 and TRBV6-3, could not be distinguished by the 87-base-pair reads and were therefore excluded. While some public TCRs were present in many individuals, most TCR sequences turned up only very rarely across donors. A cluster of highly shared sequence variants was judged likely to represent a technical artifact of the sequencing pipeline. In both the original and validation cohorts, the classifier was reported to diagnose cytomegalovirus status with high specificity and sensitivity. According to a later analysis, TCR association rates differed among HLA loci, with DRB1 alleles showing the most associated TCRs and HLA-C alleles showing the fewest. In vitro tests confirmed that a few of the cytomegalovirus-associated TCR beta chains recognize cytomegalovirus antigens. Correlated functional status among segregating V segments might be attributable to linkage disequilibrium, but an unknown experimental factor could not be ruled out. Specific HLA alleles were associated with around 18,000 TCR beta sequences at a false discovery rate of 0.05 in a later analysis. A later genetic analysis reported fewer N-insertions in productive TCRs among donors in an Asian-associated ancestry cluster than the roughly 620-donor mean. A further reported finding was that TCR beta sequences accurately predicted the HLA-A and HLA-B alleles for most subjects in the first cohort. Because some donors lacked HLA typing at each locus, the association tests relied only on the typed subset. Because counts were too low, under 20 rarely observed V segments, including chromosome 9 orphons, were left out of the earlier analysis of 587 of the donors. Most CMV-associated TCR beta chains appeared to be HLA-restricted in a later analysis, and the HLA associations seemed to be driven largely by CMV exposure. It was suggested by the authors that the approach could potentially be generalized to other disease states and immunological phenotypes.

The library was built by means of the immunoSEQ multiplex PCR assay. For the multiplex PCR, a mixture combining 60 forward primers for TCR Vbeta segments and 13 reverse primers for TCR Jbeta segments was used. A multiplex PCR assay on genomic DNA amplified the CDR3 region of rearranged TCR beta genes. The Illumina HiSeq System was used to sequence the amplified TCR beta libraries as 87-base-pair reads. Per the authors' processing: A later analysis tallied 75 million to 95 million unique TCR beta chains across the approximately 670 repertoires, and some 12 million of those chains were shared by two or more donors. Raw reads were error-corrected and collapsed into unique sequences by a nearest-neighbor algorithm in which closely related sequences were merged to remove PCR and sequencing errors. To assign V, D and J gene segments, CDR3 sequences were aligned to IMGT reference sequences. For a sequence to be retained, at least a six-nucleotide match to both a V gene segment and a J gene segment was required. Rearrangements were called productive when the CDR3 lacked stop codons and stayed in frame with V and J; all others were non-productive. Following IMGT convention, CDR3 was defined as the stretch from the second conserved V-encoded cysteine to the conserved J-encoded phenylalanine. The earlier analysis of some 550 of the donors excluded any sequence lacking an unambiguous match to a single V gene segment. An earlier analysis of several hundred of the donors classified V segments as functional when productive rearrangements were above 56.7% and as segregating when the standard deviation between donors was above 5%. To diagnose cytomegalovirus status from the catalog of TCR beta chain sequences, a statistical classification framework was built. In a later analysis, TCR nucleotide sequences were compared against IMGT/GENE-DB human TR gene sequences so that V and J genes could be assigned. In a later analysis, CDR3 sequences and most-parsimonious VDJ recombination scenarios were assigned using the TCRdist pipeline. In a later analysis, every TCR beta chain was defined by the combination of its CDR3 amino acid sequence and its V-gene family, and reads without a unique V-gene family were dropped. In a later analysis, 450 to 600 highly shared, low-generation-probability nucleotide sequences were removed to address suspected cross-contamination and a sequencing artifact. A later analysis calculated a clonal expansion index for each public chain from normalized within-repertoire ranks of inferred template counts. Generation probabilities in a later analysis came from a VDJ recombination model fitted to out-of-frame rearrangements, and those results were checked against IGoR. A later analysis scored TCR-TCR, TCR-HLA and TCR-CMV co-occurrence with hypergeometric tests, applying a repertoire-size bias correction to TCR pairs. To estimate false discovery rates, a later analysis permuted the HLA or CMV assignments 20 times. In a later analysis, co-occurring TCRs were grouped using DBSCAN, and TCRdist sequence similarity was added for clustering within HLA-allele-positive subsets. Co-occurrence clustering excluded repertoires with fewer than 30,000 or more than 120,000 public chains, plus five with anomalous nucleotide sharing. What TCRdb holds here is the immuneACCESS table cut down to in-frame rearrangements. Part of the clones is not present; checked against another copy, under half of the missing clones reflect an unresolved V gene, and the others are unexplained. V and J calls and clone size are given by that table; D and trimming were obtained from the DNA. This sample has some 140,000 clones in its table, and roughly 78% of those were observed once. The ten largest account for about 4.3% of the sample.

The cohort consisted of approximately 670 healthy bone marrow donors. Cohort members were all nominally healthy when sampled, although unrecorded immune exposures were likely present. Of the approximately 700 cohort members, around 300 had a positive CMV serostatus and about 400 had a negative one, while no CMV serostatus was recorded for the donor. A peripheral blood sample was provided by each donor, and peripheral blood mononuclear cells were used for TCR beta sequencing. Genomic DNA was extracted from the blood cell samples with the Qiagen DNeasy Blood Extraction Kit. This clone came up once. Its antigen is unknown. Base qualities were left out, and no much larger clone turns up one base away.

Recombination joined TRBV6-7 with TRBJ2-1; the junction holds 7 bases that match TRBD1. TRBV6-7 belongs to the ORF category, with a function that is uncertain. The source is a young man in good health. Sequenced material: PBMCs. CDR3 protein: CASSPTGNSYNEQFF. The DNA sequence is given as TGTGCCAGCAGCCCGACAGGGAACTCCTACAATGAGCAGTTCTTC.